Listed below are T cell receptor beta chains from one sample, sequenced in a study of blood T cell repertoires in COVID-19. Sequenced by immunoSEQ multiplex PCR; TCRdb stores in-frame clones only, minus some. The data show under 200,000 clones, about 85% seen once. Input material: peripheral blood. These receptors originate from a woman of 80 years or more with acute or convalescent COVID-19. Both conserved end residues are part of each CDR3. The D gene is left open where the match is weak. Clone size appears in some rows only: once, few, many, or a class for an expanded clone.

NA	NA	TRBV5-1	TRBJ1-4	TGCGCCAGCAGCTTGGCCTCGGGTGATGAAAAACTGTTTTTT	CASSLASGDEKLFF
NA	TRBD2	TRBV5-4	TRBJ2-5	TGTGCCAGCAGCTCCCAACGCGGGGGAGGCGAGACCCAGTACTTC	CASSSQRGGGETQYF
NA	NA	TRBV7-3	TRBJ2-2	TGTGCCAGCAGCCCACGCGGGCGCACGAACACCGGGGAGCTGTTTTTT	CASSPRGRTNTGELFF
NA	NA	TRBV19	TRBJ1-6	TGTGCCAGCACCGGGGGGGCATCCTATAATTCACCCCTCCACTTT	CASTGGASYNSPLHF
once	NA	TRBV7-8	TRBJ2-6	TGTGCCATCTCACAGGGAAATTATGCTGGGGCCAACGTCCTGACTTTC	CAISQGNYAGANVLTF
NA	TRBD2	TRBV19	TRBJ2-5	TGTGCCAGTAGTGGTGGTAGCGGGGGTCAAGAGACCCAGTACTTC	CASSGGSGGQETQYF
NA	NA	TRBV19	TRBJ1-2	TGTGCCAGTAGCCATACGGAGGGACGGCCGGGTGGCTACACCTTC	CASSHTEGRPGGYTF
NA	NA	TRBV25-1	TRBJ1-4	TGTGCCAGCAGTGCGCGAGCAACTAATGAAAAACTGTTTTTT	CASSARATNEKLFF
NA	NA	TRBV5-1	TRBJ1-1	TGCGCCAGCAGCTTGAGGGGCTTCACTGAAGCTTTCTTT	CASSLRGFTEAFF
NA	TRBD1	TRBV6-2/TRBV6-3	TRBJ1-5	TGTGCCAGCAGTTCCCAGGGGGCTTGGGTTGGAAGCAATCAGCCCCAGCATTTT	CASSSQGAWVGSNQPQHF
NA	TRBD1	TRBV5-4	TRBJ1-2	TGTGCCAGCACCAGGGACAGTTTCGCCTATGGCTACACCTTC	CASTRDSFAYGYTF
NA	NA	TRBV25-1	TRBJ1-2	TGTGCCAGCAGTGGACGACATATTACGGGGGTTCGGGGCTACACCTTC	CASSGRHITGVRGYTF
NA	NA	TRBV11-2	TRBJ2-5	TGTGCCAGCAGCGACCGGGACTTCCAAGAGACCCAGTACTTC	CASSDRDFQETQYF
NA	TRBD1	TRBV29-1	TRBJ1-1	TGCAGCGCACGGACAGGGGGTGACACTGAAGCTTTCTTT	CSARTGGDTEAFF
NA	NA	TRBV5-3	TRBJ2-7	TGTGCCAGAAGCTTGGACAGCTCCTACGAGCAGTACTTC	CARSLDSSYEQYF
once	TRBD1	TRBV9	TRBJ1-1	TGTGCCAGCAGCGTAGGGGACAGGCTGAACACTGAAGCTTTCTTT	CASSVGDRLNTEAFF
NA	NA	TRBV14	TRBJ2-4	TGTGCCAGCAGCTCCGGGAAAATTCAGTACTTC	CASSSGKIQYF
NA	TRBD2	TRBV12-3/TRBV12-4	TRBJ2-1	TGTGCCAGCAGTTTAGGCGGGAGCAATGAGCAGTTCTTC	CASSLGGSNEQFF
NA	TRBD2	TRBV7-9	TRBJ2-1	TGTGCCAGCAGCTCCCCTAGCGGGAGGGTGCCTCATGAGCAGTTCTTC	CASSSPSGRVPHEQFF
NA	NA	TRBV7-8	TRBJ2-7	TGTGCCAGCAGCCCCGGCCAGGCCGTCAGGGACGAGCAGTACTTC	CASSPGQAVRDEQYF
few	NA	TRBV6-5	TRBJ2-1	TGTGCCAGCAGACTAGACTATGCAACCTACAATGAGCAGTTCTTC	CASRLDYATYNEQFF
NA	NA	TRBV30	TRBJ2-5	TGTGCCTGGAGTGTACGTAGGAGGGAGACCCAGTACTTC	CAWSVRRRETQYF
NA	NA	TRBV5-1	TRBJ2-1	TGCGCCAGCGCCTCTAGCCTCTCCTACAATGAGCAGTTCTTC	CASASSLSYNEQFF
NA	TRBD1	TRBV27	TRBJ2-7	TGTGCCAGCAGACGGACAGGGGCCGAGCAGTACTTC	CASRRTGAEQYF
NA	NA	TRBV14	TRBJ2-7	TGTGCCAGCAGCCCCGCGGCAATTGAGTACTTC	CASSPAAIEYF
NA	NA	TRBV11-3	TRBJ2-1	TGTGCCAGCAGCCCGGATCCGGACAGCTACAATGAGCAGTTCTTC	CASSPDPDSYNEQFF
NA	NA	TRBV4-1	TRBJ2-2	TGCGCCAGCAGCCAAGTTGGTAGGGGGATCGGGGAGCTGTTTTTT	CASSQVGRGIGELFF
NA	NA	TRBV5-4	TRBJ1-2	TGTGCCAGCAGCTTGGACAGGACCTCTGGCTACACCTTC	CASSLDRTSGYTF
few	NA	TRBV7-2	TRBJ1-3	TGTGCCAGCAGCTTAGGGGCTGGCTACTCTGGAAACACCATATATTTT	CASSLGAGYSGNTIYF
NA	TRBD1	TRBV24-1	TRBJ1-1	TGTGCCACCAGTGATTTGCCCCAGGGGGCATTCACTGAAGCTTTCTTT	CATSDLPQGAFTEAFF
NA	NA	TRBV11-2	TRBJ2-7	TGTGCCAGCAGCTTAGGGGCGGGGACCCAGACCTACGAGCAGTACTTC	CASSLGAGTQTYEQYF
NA	NA	TRBV7-8	TRBJ2-2	TGTGCCAGCCGCCGCCTACGGAGATACGGGAGGAACACCGGGGAGCTGTTTTTT	CASRRLRRYGRNTGELFF
NA	TRBD1	TRBV10-3	TRBJ2-2	TGTGCCATCAGTGGGACAGGGGGCAACACCGGGGAGCTGTTTTTT	CAISGTGGNTGELFF
NA	NA	TRBV19	TRBJ1-1	TGTGCCAGTACCGCGGACAGTAGGGCCGATGAAGCTTTCTTT	CASTADSRADEAFF
NA	TRBD1	TRBV7-7	TRBJ2-7	TGTGCCAGCAGCTCAGGACAGGGGTACTCCTACGAGCAGTACTTC	CASSSGQGYSYEQYF
NA	TRBD1	TRBV6-5	TRBJ1-2	TGTGCCAGCAGCCGACAGGGGGAAGTCTATGGCTACACCTTC	CASSRQGEVYGYTF
few	NA	TRBV6-6	TRBJ2-1	TGTGCCAGCAGTTACTCGGGGGCAGGCCCGTACGTACAGTTCTTC	CASSYSGAGPYVQFF
NA	TRBD1	TRBV5-4	TRBJ2-7	TGTGCCAGCAGCTTGAGGACAGGGGAAACCTACGAGCAGTACTTC	CASSLRTGETYEQYF
NA	NA	TRBV7-2	TRBJ2-3	TGTGCCAGCAGCTCCGCCGCTGTTGAGGATACGCAGTATTTT	CASSSAAVEDTQYF
few	TRBD2	TRBV5-1	TRBJ2-3	TGCGCCAGCAGCTTGTCGCCTAGCGGGTACACAGATACGCAGTATTTT	CASSLSPSGYTDTQYF